This TCR beta chain is from a study of blood T cells in healthy people across ages. Peripheral blood samples of roughly 9.9 milliliters were drawn from each donor. Sample-barcoded 5' priming and a J-beta primer mix drove a second PCR of roughly 6 to 12 cycles. TCRdb used MiXCR to reprocess the 5' RACE reads, holding one entry per CDR3 protein. The sample carries about 1.7 million distinct CDR3 sequences, over 25% recorded once. This clonotype was counted only a few times. CDR1 and CDR2 from the germline V gene are DFQATT and SNEGSKA (reference sequence). Trimming pared 7 bases from V and 4 bases from J, leaving 16 bases between. This CDR3 comprises 13 residues.

The sequencing sample was made of blood. The J gene is TRBJ1-1, the V gene TRBV20-1, with a tentative D call TRBD1 (5 bases). The sequence came from a woman aged 25 to 39 in good health. CDR3 DNA sequence: TGCAGTGGTAGGGGCAAGGGAGGCACTGAAGCTTTCTTT. Translated, it gives CSGRGKGGTEAFF.